The clone carrying this TCR beta chain was detected only once. Its antigen is currently unknown. The data originate from a study of OX40 agonist ivuxolimab in advanced cancers. Whole-study context: Ivuxolimab was administered intravenously to patients at 0.01 to 10 mg/kg every 2 weeks. Three patients got partial responses; one had hepatocellular carcinoma and two had cutaneous melanoma.

The assay was immunoSEQ multiplex PCR, and TCRdb's table has in-frame clones only and misses some. The sample has about 94,000 clones; roughly 84% are singletons. Trimming at V came to 3 bases and at J to 3 bases, leaving 8 bases not matched to a gene. This CDR3 has 16 residues. CDR1 SGHKS and CDR2 YYEKEE come from the germline V gene (reference sequence). General study results and limits: Clonal expansion from baseline to week 6 occurred in both CD4+ and CD8+ T cells.

The clonotype originates from an adult with an advanced solid tumor such as melanoma, head and neck, liver or kidney cancer. This sequence joins TRBV5-5 and TRBJ1-3; 8 nucleotides line up with TRBD1. The starting material was CD4+ or CD8+ T cells sorted from blood, obtained in a trial of the OX40 agonist ivuxolimab. CDR3: CASSYQGAAYGNTIYF. In nucleotides, the CDR3 is TGTGCCAGCAGCTACCAGGGGGCGGCATATGGAAACACCATATATTTT.